This TCR beta chain was recovered during a study of low-dose radiotherapy and immunotherapy resistance in tumors (dated 2022 in TCRdb). Concerning the study at large: In Cohort 1, each fraction delivered 0.5 Gy every 2 weeks, and the prescribed total PTV dose was 6.5 Gy. For Cohort 2, the dose was 1 Gy per fraction given every two weeks, adding up to 13 Gy in total across 26 weeks. Nivolumab was administered intravenously as a 240 mg flat dose every two weeks, and ipilimumab was administered intravenously at 1 mg/kg every six weeks. Cyclophosphamide 200 mg/m2 was administered intravenously every two weeks, one day before each radiation and immunotherapy administration. Starting on cycle 1 day 1, patients took 300 mg of aspirin by mouth once daily for four cycles. Randomization of trial participants into treatment groups was not performed. Eight patients were included in the translational analysis, namely three from the first dose cohort plus the first five from the second dose cohort.

Deletion took 8 bases off V and 1 base off J, with a span of 14 bases between the germline ends. CDR1 and CDR2 (MNHEY, SVGAGI) derive from the germline V gene. The CDR3 holds 14 amino acids from the cysteine to the phenylalanine. The entry retains the CDR3 DNA only, 42 bases that are in frame from base 1. To note about this clonotype: The antigen it binds to is not known. There are no base qualities to consult, and no much larger clone falls within one base.

First-strand cDNA was synthesized using Superscript III and a set of TRAV- and TRBV-specific primers, so that both TCRalpha and TCRbeta chains were covered. TCRs were amplified with Phusion for around 20 PCR cycles, with a constant-region primer paired with the adapter attached to the V primers. Isolated mRNA was amplified with the MessageAmp II aRNA Amplification Kit, using a roughly 15-hour in vitro transcription at 37°C. The Dynabeads mRNA DIRECT Purification Kit was used to isolate mRNA for TCR sequencing. A second 25-cycle Phusion PCR added indexed Illumina adapters, and products were purified with AMPure XP beads. The paper's data handling went like this. Custom Perl scripts pooled TCR sequences encoding the same protein, removed out-of-frame sequences and computed each clonotype's abundance. Any TCR sequence supported by only a single read was excluded from analysis. The metrics used to describe the repertoires included Shannon entropy, Gini index, clonality, richness, and the frequency of TCRs shared between repertoires. The public reads were quality trimmed at Q25 with fastp and then assembled into clones with MiXCR by TCRdb, keeping productive beta chains. CDR3 protein sequences are deduplicated, and each keeps its most common genes and DNA. V and J calls and clone size were set by TCRdb, not the authors. This sample lists about 16,000 distinct CDR3 sequences; about 71% were detected once. The top ten constitute about 6% of the sample.

Donors were enrolled in RACIN, a single-arm phase I dose-escalation trial combining nivolumab, ipilimumab, aspirin, low-dose cyclophosphamide and low-dose radiotherapy. To be eligible, a patient needed to have an advanced solid tumor that was TIL-negative. The rearrangement joined TRBV6-5 to TRBJ1-1; a weak D assignment points to TRBD1 (5 bases agree). The origin of this receptor is a human donor with advanced metastatic prostate, ovarian, gallbladder or colorectal cancer (not recorded which). This table probably holds off-target reads from a library built for another chain. In nucleotides, the sequence is TGTGCCAGCGGCGAACAGGCCAAGAACACTGAAGCTTTCTTT. It encodes CASGEQAKNTEAFF.